These 16 T cell receptor beta chains originate from one sample sequenced in a study of control samples from healthy donors and cancer patients. Generated by immunoSEQ multiplex PCR, the TCRdb table keeps only in-frame clones and is missing some. Here the sample spans about 75,000 clones, approximately 84% being singletons. The sample consisted of blood. The receptors were sampled from a man aged 50 to 60 in good health.

This chain joins TRBV2 and TRBJ2-1; 8 bases fit TRBD1. The CDR3 has 15 residues. V lost 8 bases and J lost 6; bases outside the gene matches: 12. Germline V CDR1 and CDR2: SNHLY, FYNNEI. CDR3 sequence (DNA): TGTGCCAGCGGATCCGGGACAGGTTGGGTCAATGAGCAGTTCTTC. Translating it yields CASGSGTGWVNEQFF.

The chain couples TRBV10-3 to TRBJ2-7; 8 nucleotides agree with TRBD2. With V trimmed by 6 bases and J by 0 bases, 1 base remained unmatched. The CDR3 length is 13 residues. CDR1 ENHRY and CDR2 SYGVKD come from the germline V gene. In DNA form, the CDR3 reads TGTGCCATCAGAACTAGCGGCTCCTACGAGCAGTACTTC. Translating gives CAIRTSGSYEQYF.

The V call is TRBV2, the J call TRBJ2-2; D possibly corresponds to TRBD2 (6 bases). The CDR3 spans 16 residues. Germline CDR1 and CDR2: SNHLY and FYNNEI. Trimming stripped 6 bases from V and 7 bases from J, with 21 bases between. CDR3 protein: CASRPTTSSKGGELFF. The CDR3 nucleotides are TGTGCCAGCAGGCCCACCACTAGCAGCAAAGGCGGGGAGCTGTTTTTT.

The genes are TRBV11-2 and TRBJ1-2; D perhaps matches TRBD1 (6 bases). Trimming left V 5 bases short and J 2 bases short, with 12 bases between. The germline V gene encodes CDR1 SGHAT and CDR2 FQNNGV. This CDR3 contains 14 residues. In DNA, the CDR3 is TGTGCCAGCAGCATCGGGGGGCCCAACTATGGCTACACCTTC. Translation gives CASSIGGPNYGYTF.

J is TRBJ2-7 and V is TRBV19; 8 nucleotides agree with TRBD2. Losses at the gene ends were 4 bases for V and 3 bases for J; bases not matched to a gene: 17. The length of the CDR3 is 18 residues. Germline V CDR1 and CDR2: LNHDA, SQIVND (reference sequence). The CDR3 nucleotides read TGTGCCAGTAGTACAGGGACCAGAGGAAGCGGGAGTCGCTACGAGCAGTACTTC. Its translation: CASSTGTRGSGSRYEQYF.

This rearrangement joins TRBV24-1 to TRBJ2-1; 11 positions match TRBD1. This CDR3 region has 14 residues. Looked up from germline, CDR1 is KGHDR and CDR2 is SFDVKD. Unmatched junction bases numbered 7, after V lost 6 bases and J lost 10 bases. This CDR3 is CATSFGQGAGEQFF. The CDR3, as DNA: TGTGCCACCAGTTTCGGACAGGGGGCAGGGGAGCAGTTCTTC.

This chain links TRBV3-1 (or the pseudogene TRBV3-2) with TRBJ1-5; D is unresolved. V was clipped by 3 bases and J by 0 bases, with 6 bases between them. The CDR3 runs to 14 residues. The germline CDR1 and CDR2 sequences are LGHDT and YNNKEL (reference sequence). CDR3 bases: TGTGCCAGCAGCCATGGGGTTAGCAATCAGCCCCAGCATTTT. Amino acids: CASSHGVSNQPQHF.

As concerns this clone: A junction end diverges from the germline sequence, so it may reflect a read error. The same CDR3 is also encoded by other DNA sequences in this sample. V and J are TRBV7-2 and TRBJ2-1, with 8 nucleotides matching TRBD1. The CDR3 runs to 14 residues. The germline V gene encodes CDR1 SGHTA and CDR2 FQGNSA. This CDR3 reads CASSRDRLYNEQFF. CDR3 nucleotide sequence: TGTGCCAGCAGCAGGGACAGGTTGTACAATGAACAGTTCTTC.

This clone has only a few counts. The chain employs TRBV5-1 and TRBJ1-4; D is undetermined. Between the trimmed V and J ends, which lost 2 bases and 3 bases, there was a span of 8 bases. The CDR3 is 14 amino acids. Germline V CDR1 and CDR2: SGHRS, YFSETQ. This chain's CDR3 is CASSFGGSNEKLFF. As DNA, the CDR3 is TGCGCCAGCAGCTTCGGCGGTTCTAATGAAAAACTGTTTTTT.

The V and J genes are TRBV19 and TRBJ2-1, with TRBD2 matching 13 bases. The ends lost 4 bases at V and 5 bases at J; junction bases unmatched: 2. The length of the CDR3 is 15 residues. Germline V lookup: CDR1 LNHDA, CDR2 SQIVND (reference sequence). The CDR3 bases are TGTGCCAGTAGTAGACTAGCGGGAGGACACAATGAGCAGTTCTTC. This translates into CASSRLAGGHNEQFF.

The V and J genes are TRBV27 and TRBJ1-3; D ambiguous. CDR1 and CDR2 from the germline V gene are MNHEY and SMNVEV (reference sequence). V was shortened by 6 bases and J by 1 base, with 7 bases between the two germline ends. CDR3 length: 13 residues. DNA for the CDR3: TGTGCCAGCAGGGGCCAGTCTGGAAACACCATATATTTT. As protein: CASRGQSGNTIYF.

The V gene is TRBV18, the J gene TRBJ2-7; 9 bases fit TRBD1. The CDR3 length is 13 residues. J was trimmed by 6 bases and V by 5 bases; bases with no gene match: 5. CDR1 KGHSH and CDR2 LQKENI come from the germline V gene. CDR3 amino acids: CASSSTGGLEQYF. The DNA of the CDR3 is TGTGCCAGCTCATCGACAGGGGGGCTCGAGCAGTACTTC.

This clone was counted between two and nine times. The gene calls are TRBV9 and TRBJ2-1, with 7 bases identical to TRBD2. The CDR3 runs 16 residues. After removal of 4 bases from V and 3 bases from J, the junction contained 10 bases not matched to a gene. Germline V gene lookup returns CDR1 SGDLS and CDR2 YYNGEE. Written as DNA, the CDR3 is TGTGCCAGCAGCCCTTTTTCCGGGAGGAGCTACAATGAGCAGTTCTTC. Its protein is CASSPFSGRSYNEQFF.

V usage is TRBV30 and J usage is TRBJ2-5; 13 nucleotides line up with TRBD2. Germline lookup yields CDR1 GTSNPN and CDR2 SVGIG (reference sequence). After removal of 1 base from V and 4 bases from J, the junction contained 0 bases not matched to a gene. This CDR3 has 14 residues. In DNA form, the CDR3 reads TGTGCCTGGAGTGGACTAGCGGGAGGAGAGACCCAGTACTTC. It is translated as CAWSGLAGGETQYF.

The V gene is TRBV27, the J gene TRBJ2-5; 8 bases match TRBD2. V gave up 5 bases and J gave up 6 bases; unmatched junction bases: 11. Germline CDR1 is MNHEY and CDR2 is SMNVEV (reference sequence). This CDR3 is 15 amino acids long. The CDR3 nucleotides are TGTGCCAGCAGTCCTCAGCGGGAGATTATGCAGACCCAGTACTTC. Its translation: CASSPQREIMQTQYF.

The chain couples TRBV4-3 to TRBJ2-2; D call uncertain. Germline assignment: CDR1 LGHNA and CDR2 YSLEER. The V and J ends lost 1 base and 0 bases respectively, with 12 bases between them. This CDR3 has 17 amino acids. CDR3 nucleotide sequence: TGCGCCAGCAGCCAAGTTGAAATCCCCGCGAACACCGGGGAGCTGTTTTTT. Translated: CASSQVEIPANTGELFF.